This is a list of T cell receptor beta chains from one sample in a study of molecular identifiers for immune sequencing clone quantification. TCRdb redid the calling of the PCR reads with MiXCR, one entry per CDR3 protein. Of about 510,000 distinct CDR3 sequences listed, roughly a fifth are singletons. Material: naive CD8+ T cells from blood, with Jurkat cell RNA spiked in. The receptor set was obtained from a human donor in good health. Some libraries in this study had Jurkat cell RNA spiked in. The CDR3 runs from the conserved cysteine through the conserved F or W. A D gene is named only where the DNA matches it firmly. Clone sizes are given selectively: once, few, many, or a class where the clone is expanded.

14	few	.	TRBV10-2	TRBJ2-5	CASRGATWWETQYF	TGCGCCAGCAGGGGAGCAACTTGGTGGGAGACCCAGTACTTC
15	few	.	TRBV7-6	TRBJ1-4	CASSLTLRDGEKLFF	TGTGCCAGCAGCTTAACGTTACGGGACGGGGAAAAACTGTTTTTT
10	many	.	TRBV29-1	TRBJ2-2	CSVEDGELFF	TGCAGCGTTGAGGATGGGGAGCTGTTTTTT
16	many	.	TRBV13	TRBJ2-1	CASSLVQVRAGNEQFF	TGTGCCAGCAGCTTAGTACAGGTTAGGGCTGGAAATGAGCAGTTCTTC
12	few	.	TRBV6-5	TRBJ1-2	CASSPDLYGYTF	TGTGCCAGCAGTCCGGATCTCTATGGCTACACCTTC
14	.	.	TRBV28	TRBJ1-5	CASSFRGGYQPQHF	TGTGCCAGCAGTTTTAGGGGGGGGTATCAGCCCCAGCATTTT
14	.	.	TRBV4-3	TRBJ2-7	CASSQGVGAYEQYF	TGTGCCAGCAGCCAAGGGGTCGGGGCCTACGAGCAGTACTTC
15	many	.	TRBV14	TRBJ2-7	CASSQPGPKAYEQYF	TGTGCCAGCAGCCAACCGGGACCGAAAGCCTACGAGCAGTACTTC
16	few	.	TRBV20-1	TRBJ2-5	CSAVDGYRTSEETQYF	TGCAGTGCTGTGGACGGATACCGGACATCAGAAGAGACCCAGTACTTC
15	few	TRBD2	TRBV20-1	TRBJ2-7	CSASGRRGISYEQYF	TGCAGTGCTAGTGGTAGGCGGGGGATCTCCTACGAGCAGTACTTC
12	many	.	TRBV12-3/TRBV12-4	TRBJ2-7	CASTSHGGVQYF	TGTGCCAGCACTTCCCATGGTGGGGTGCAGTACTTC
15	few	TRBD2	TRBV5-8	TRBJ2-1	CASSPRLAQRNEQFF	TGTGCCAGCAGTCCAAGACTAGCCCAGCGGAATGAGCAGTTCTTC
11	many	.	TRBV19	TRBJ2-1	CASIGGREQFF	TGTGCCAGTATAGGGGGGCGGGAGCAGTTCTTC
13	.	.	TRBV30	TRBJ2-7	CAWTPQREFEQYF	TGTGCCTGGACCCCACAGAGAGAGTTCGAGCAGTACTTC
14	many	.	TRBV5-1	TRBJ2-5	CASSSGTNKETQYF	TGCGCCAGCAGCTCCGGGACGAATAAAGAGACCCAGTACTTC
16	many	.	TRBV7-9	TRBJ2-3	CASGGQLGSSTDTQYF	TGTGCCAGCGGGGGGCAGTTAGGCTCTAGCACAGATACGCAGTATTTT
13	few	.	TRBV27	TRBJ1-2	CASSLQGPYGYTF	TGTGCCAGCAGTTTGCAGGGCCCTTATGGCTACACCTTC
15	.	.	TRBV28	TRBJ1-1	CASTPVWQENTEAFF	TGTGCCAGCACCCCTGTGTGGCAGGAGAACACTGAAGCTTTCTTT
17	many	.	TRBV7-2	TRBJ2-5	CASSEKRESTEQETQYF	TGTGCCAGCAGCGAAAAACGGGAGTCAACCGAGCAAGAGACCCAGTACTTC
15	few	TRBD1	TRBV19	TRBJ2-3	CASSFPGQGADTQYF	TGTGCCAGTAGTTTCCCGGGACAGGGGGCAGATACGCAGTATTTT
16	many	.	TRBV19	TRBJ2-3	CASSIWVGSTTDTQYF	TGTGCCAGTAGTATATGGGTGGGGTCCACCACAGATACGCAGTATTTT
15	.	.	TRBV19	TRBJ1-5	CASSMGTRSNQPQHF	TGTGCCAGTAGTATGGGCACCCGGAGCAATCAGCCCCAGCATTTT
15	few	.	TRBV2	TRBJ2-5	CASSDDADGYETQYF	TGTGCCAGCAGTGATGACGCGGATGGTTATGAGACCCAGTACTTC
12	.	TRBD1	TRBV27	TRBJ2-7	CASSGDRNEQYF	TGTGCCAGCAGTGGGGACAGGAACGAGCAGTACTTC
16	.	TRBD1	TRBV27	TRBJ2-7	CASSLLGDRGTYEQYF	TGTGCCAGCAGTTTATTAGGGGACAGGGGGACCTACGAGCAGTACTTC
16	.	TRBD2	TRBV7-9	TRBJ2-1	CASSQVLAGGFGEQFF	TGTGCCAGCAGCCAAGTACTAGCGGGAGGATTTGGTGAGCAGTTCTTC
16	many	TRBD2	TRBV6-6	TRBJ2-3	CASGFSGEGSTDTQYF	TGTGCCAGCGGATTTTCGGGGGAGGGAAGCACAGATACGCAGTATTTT
16	.	.	TRBV27	TRBJ1-6	CASSIEQPPYNSPLHF	TGTGCCAGCAGTATCGAACAGCCCCCCTATAATTCACCCCTCCACTTT
11	few	TRBD1	TRBV30	TRBJ2-7	CAAGTGVEQYF	TGTGCCGCCGGGACAGGGGTCGAGCAGTACTTC
16	many	TRBD2	TRBV6-5	TRBJ2-7	CASSDHSGSPVFEQYF	TGTGCCAGCAGTGATCATAGCGGGAGCCCCGTCTTCGAGCAGTACTTC
15	many	.	TRBV29-1	TRBJ2-3	CSVVPATYITDTQYF	TGCAGCGTTGTTCCCGCGACATATATTACAGATACGCAGTATTTT
13	many	.	TRBV7-9	TRBJ2-3	CASSLGTENTQYF	TGTGCCAGCAGCTTAGGGACAGAAAATACGCAGTATTTT
15	many	TRBD1	TRBV28	TRBJ1-5	CASSLRQGAPQPQHF	TGTGCCAGCAGTTTAAGGCAGGGGGCACCTCAGCCCCAGCATTTT
15	many	.	TRBV9	TRBJ2-6	CASSTPNSGANVLTF	TGTGCCAGCAGCACCCCGAACTCTGGGGCCAACGTCCTGACTTTC
13	.	.	TRBV20-1	TRBJ2-2	CSARGRYTGELSF	TGCAGTGCTAGAGGACGGTACACCGGGGAGCTGTCTTTT
17	few	TRBD2	TRBV15	TRBJ2-3	CATSRDVTSGSADTQYF	TGTGCCACCAGCAGAGATGTAACTAGCGGGAGTGCAGATACGCAGTATTTT
13	.	.	TRBV28	TRBJ1-4	CASSFAANEKLFF	TGTGCCAGCAGTTTTGCGGCTAATGAAAAACTGTTTTTT
14	few	.	TRBV7-9	TRBJ1-1	CASSLELGFTEAFF	TGTGCCAGCAGCTTAGAACTGGGGTTCACTGAAGCTTTCTTT